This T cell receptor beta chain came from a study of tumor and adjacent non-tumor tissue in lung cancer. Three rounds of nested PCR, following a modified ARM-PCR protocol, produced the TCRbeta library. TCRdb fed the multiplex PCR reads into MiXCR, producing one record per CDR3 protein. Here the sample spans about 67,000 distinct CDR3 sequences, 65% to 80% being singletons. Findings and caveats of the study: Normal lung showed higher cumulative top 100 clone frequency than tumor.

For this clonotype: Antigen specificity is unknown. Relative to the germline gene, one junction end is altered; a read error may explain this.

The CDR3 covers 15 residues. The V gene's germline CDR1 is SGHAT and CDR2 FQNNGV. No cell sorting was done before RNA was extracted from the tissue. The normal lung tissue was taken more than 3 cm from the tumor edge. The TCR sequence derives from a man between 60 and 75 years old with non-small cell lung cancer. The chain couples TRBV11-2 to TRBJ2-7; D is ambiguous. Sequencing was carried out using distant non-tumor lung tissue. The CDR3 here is CASSLDLQQPYEQYF. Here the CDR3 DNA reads TGTGCCAGTAGCTTAGATCTACAACAGCCTTACGAGCAGTACTTC.